The TCR beta chain described here comes from a study of blood T cell repertoires in COVID-19. As handled by the study authors: Reference gene primers were amplified, and this amplification served to estimate nucleated cell counts. Generated by immunoSEQ multiplex PCR, the TCRdb table keeps only in-frame clones and is missing some. The V and J calls and clone size were taken over from that table, and D and trimming were inferred from the DNA. The profile shows approximately 300,000 clones, more than 80% of them singletons. V shed 2 bases and J shed 1 base, with 10 bases lying between them. Per the germline V gene, CDR1 is LGHDT and CDR2 is YNNKEL (reference sequence). This CDR3 has 15 amino acids.

The V and J genes are TRBV3-1 (or the pseudogene TRBV3-2) and TRBJ2-3; perhaps TRBD1 as D (5 bases). The source is a woman aged 25 to 39 with COVID-19, enrolled during active disease. Source material: peripheral blood. The CDR3 spells CASSQSGAGTDTQYF. The DNA of the CDR3 is TGTGCCAGCAGCCAATCTGGGGCCGGCACAGATACGCAGTATTTT.